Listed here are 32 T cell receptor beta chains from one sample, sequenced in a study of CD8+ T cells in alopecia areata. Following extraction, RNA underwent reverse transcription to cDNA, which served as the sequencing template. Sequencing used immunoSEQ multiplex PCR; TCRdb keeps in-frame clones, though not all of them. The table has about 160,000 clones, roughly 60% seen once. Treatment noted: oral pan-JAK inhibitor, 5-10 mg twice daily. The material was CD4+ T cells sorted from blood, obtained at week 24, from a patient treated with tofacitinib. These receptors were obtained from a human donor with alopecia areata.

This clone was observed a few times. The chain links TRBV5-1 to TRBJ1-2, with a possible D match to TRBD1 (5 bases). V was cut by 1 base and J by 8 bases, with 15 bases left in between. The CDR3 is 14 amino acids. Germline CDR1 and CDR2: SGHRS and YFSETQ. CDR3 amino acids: CASSLIRGHEGYTF. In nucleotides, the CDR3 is TGCGCCAGCAGCTTGATCCGGGGCCACGAGGGCTACACCTTC.

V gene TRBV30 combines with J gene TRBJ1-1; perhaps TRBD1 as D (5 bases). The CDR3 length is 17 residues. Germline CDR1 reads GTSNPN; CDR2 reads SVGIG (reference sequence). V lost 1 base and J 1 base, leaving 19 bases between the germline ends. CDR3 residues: CAWSGKGARGTNTEAFF. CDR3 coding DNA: TGTGCCTGGAGTGGTAAAGGTGCAAGGGGAACGAACACTGAAGCTTTCTTT.

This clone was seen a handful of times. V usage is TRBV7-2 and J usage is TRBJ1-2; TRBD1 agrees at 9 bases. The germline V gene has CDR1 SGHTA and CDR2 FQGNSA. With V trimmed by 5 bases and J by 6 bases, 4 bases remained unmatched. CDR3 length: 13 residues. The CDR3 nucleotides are TGTGCCAGCAGCAGACAGGGGGGAGATGGCTACACCTTC. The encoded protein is CASSRQGGDGYTF.

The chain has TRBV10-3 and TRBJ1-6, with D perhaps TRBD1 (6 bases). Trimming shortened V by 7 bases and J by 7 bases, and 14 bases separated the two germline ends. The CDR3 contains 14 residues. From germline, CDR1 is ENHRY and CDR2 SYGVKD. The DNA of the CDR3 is TGTGCCATCACAGGGGACAACTTGAATTCACCCCTCCACTTT. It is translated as CAITGDNLNSPLHF.

CDR3 coding DNA: TGTGCCAGCAGCCGACGGACTAGCGGGGGGATCTACAATGAGCAGTTCTTC. Translation: CASSRRTSGGIYNEQFF. V is TRBV7-2 and J is TRBJ2-1; 14 bases are shared with TRBD2. The V and J ends lost 5 bases and 3 bases, in that order; junction bases with no gene match: 6. This CDR3 has 17 amino acids. CDR1 is SGHTA, CDR2 FQGNSA, per germline. Supplemented by reference TRBV7-2 and TRBJ2-1, the full variable domain reads GAGVSQSPSNKVTEKGKDVELRCDPISGHTALYWYRQSLGQGLEFLIYFQGNSAPDKSGLPSDRFSAERTGGSVSTLTIQRTQQEDSAVYLCASSRRTSGGIYNEQFFGPGTRLTVL.

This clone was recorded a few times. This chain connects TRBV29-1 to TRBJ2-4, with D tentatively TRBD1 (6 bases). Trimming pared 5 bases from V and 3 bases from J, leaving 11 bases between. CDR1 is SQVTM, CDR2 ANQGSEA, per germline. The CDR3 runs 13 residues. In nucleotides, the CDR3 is TGCAGCGTTTCTCCCAGGGGCAAAAACATTCAGTACTTC. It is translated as CSVSPRGKNIQYF. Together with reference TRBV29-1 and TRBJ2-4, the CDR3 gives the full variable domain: SAVISQKPSRDICQRGTSLTIQCQVDSQVTMMFWYRQQPGQSLTLIATANQGSEATYESGFVIDKFPISRPNLTFSTLTVSNMSPEDSSIYLCSVSPRGKNIQYFGAGTRLSVL.

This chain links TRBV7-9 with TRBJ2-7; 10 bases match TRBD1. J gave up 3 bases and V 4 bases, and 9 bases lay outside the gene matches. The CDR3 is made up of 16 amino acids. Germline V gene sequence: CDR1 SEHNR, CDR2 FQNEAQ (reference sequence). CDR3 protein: CASSSPGQGYFYEQYF. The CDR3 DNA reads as TGTGCCAGCAGCTCGCCGGGACAGGGGTATTTCTACGAGCAGTACTTC.

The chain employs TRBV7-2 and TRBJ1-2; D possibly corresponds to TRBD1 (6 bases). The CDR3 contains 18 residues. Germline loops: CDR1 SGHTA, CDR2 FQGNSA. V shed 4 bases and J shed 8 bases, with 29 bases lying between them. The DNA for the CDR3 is TGTGCCAGCAGCTCCGTGAGGGGGGCGGCTCGGGATATGATCGGCTACACCTTC. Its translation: CASSSVRGAARDMIGYTF.

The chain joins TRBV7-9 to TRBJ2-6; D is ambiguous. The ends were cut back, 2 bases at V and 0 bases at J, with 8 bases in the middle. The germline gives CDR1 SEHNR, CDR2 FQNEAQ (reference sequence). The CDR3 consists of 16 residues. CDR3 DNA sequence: TGTGCCAGCAGCTTACCACGCAGCTCTGGGGCCAACGTCCTGACTTTC. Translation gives CASSLPRSSGANVLTF.

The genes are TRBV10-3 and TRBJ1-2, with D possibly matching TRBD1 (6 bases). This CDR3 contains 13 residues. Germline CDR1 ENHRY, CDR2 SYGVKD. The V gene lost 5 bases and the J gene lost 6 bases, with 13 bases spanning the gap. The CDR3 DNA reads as TGTGCCATCAGTTCAACAGGGAACGATGGCTACACCTTC. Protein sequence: CAISSTGNDGYTF.

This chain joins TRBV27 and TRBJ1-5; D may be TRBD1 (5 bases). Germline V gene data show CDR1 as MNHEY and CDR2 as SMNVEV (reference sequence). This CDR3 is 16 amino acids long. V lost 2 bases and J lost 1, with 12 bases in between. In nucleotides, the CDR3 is TGTGCCAGCAGTTTAGAGGCAGGGAGGAGCAATCAGCCCCAGCATTTT. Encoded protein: CASSLEAGRSNQPQHF.

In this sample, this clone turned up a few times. The CDR3 bases are TGTGCCAGCAGTCTGGGGGGTCGGCAGTATTTT. This encodes CASSLGGRQYF. This sequence joins TRBV27 and TRBJ2-3; a weak D match, TRBD2 (6 bases). The V end lost 5 bases, the J end lost 11 bases, and 11 bases lay between the germline ends. CDR1 MNHEY and CDR2 SMNVEV come from the germline V gene (reference sequence). CDR3 length: 11 amino acids.

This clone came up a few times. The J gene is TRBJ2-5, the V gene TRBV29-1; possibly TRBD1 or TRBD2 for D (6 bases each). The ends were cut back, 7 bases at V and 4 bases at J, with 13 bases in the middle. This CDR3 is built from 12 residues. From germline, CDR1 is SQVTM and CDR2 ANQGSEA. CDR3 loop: CSGWGAGETQYF. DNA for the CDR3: TGCAGCGGGTGGGGGGCCGGAGAGACCCAGTACTTC.

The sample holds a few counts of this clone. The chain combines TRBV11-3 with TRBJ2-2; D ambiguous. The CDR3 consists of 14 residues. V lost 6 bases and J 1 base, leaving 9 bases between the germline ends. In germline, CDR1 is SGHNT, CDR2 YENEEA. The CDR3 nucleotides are TGTGCCAGCAGGGGTAGTAGGAACACCGGGGAGCTGTTTTTT. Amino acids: CASRGSRNTGELFF.

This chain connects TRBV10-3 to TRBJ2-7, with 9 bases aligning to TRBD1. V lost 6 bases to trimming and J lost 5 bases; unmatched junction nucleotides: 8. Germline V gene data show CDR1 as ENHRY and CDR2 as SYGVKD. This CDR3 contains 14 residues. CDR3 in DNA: TGTGCCATCAGCGGACAGGGGCGTCCCAACGAGCAGTACTTC. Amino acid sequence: CAISGQGRPNEQYF.

The DNA of the CDR3 is TGTGCCAGTCAGCCCGGGGGTGAGACCCAGTACTTC. It translates to CASQPGGETQYF. The rearrangement links TRBV2 to TRBJ2-5; possible D gene TRBD2, 6 bases. Germline loops: CDR1 SNHLY, CDR2 FYNNEI. The CDR3 is 12 amino acids. Trimming cost V 9 bases and J 5 bases, with 13 bases left between them.

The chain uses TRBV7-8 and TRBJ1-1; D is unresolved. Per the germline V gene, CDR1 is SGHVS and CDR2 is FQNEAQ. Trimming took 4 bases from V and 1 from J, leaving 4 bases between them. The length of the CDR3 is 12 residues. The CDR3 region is CASSYSNTEAFF. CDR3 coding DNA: TGTGCCAGCAGCTACTCGAACACTGAAGCTTTCTTT.

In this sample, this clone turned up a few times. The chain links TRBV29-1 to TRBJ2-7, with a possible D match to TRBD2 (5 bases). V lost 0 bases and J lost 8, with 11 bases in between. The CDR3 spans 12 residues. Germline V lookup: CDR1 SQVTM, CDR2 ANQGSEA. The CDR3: CSVEDGGGKQYF. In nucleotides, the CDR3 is TGCAGCGTTGAAGATGGAGGAGGAAAGCAGTACTTC.

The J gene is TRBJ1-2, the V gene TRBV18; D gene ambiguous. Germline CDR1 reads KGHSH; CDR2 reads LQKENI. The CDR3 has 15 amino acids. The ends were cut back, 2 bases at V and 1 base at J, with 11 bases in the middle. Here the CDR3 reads CASSPKGESNYGYTF. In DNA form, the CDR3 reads TGTGCCAGCTCACCAAAGGGAGAGAGTAACTATGGCTACACCTTC.

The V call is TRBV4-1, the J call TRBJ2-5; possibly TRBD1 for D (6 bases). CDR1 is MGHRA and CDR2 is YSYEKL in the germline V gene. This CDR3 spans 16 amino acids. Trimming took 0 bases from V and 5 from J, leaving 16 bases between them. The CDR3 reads CASSQEGAGVAETQYF. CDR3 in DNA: TGCGCCAGCAGCCAAGAGGGGGCTGGGGTCGCGGAGACCCAGTACTTC.

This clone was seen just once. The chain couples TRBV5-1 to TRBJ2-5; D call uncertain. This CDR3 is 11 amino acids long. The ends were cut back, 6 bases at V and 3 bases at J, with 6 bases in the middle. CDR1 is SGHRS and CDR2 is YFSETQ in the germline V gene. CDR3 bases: TGCGCCAGCAACATAGAAGAGACCCAGTACTTC. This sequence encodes CASNIEETQYF.

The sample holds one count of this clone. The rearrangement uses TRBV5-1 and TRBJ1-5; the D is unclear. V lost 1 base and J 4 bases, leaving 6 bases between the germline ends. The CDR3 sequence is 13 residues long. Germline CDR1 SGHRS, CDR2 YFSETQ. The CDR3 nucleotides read TGCGCCAGCAGCTTGCGGGAAAATCAGCCCCAGCATTTT. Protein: CASSLRENQPQHF.

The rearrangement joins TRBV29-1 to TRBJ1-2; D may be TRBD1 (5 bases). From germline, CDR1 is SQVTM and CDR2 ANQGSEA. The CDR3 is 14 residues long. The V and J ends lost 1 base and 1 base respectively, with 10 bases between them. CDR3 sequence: CSVEADRINYGYTF. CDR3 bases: TGCAGCGTTGAAGCAGACAGAATTAACTATGGCTACACCTTC. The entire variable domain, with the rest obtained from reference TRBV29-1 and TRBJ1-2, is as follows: SAVISQKPSRDICQRGTSLTIQCQVDSQVTMMFWYRQQPGQSLTLIATANQGSEATYESGFVIDKFPISRPNLTFSTLTVSNMSPEDSSIYLCSVEADRINYGYTFGSGTRLTVV.

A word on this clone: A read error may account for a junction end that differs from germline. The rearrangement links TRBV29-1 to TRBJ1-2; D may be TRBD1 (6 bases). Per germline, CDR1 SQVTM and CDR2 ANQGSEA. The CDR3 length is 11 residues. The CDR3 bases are TGCAGCGTTGAACGCGGGGGCCCCTACTACTTC. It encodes CSVERGGPYYF. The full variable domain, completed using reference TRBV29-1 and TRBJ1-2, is SAVISQKPSRDICQRGTSLTIQCQVDSQVTMMFWYRQQPGQSLTLIATANQGSEATYESGFVIDKFPISRPNLTFSTLTVSNMSPEDSSIYLCSVERGGPYYFGSGTRLTVV.

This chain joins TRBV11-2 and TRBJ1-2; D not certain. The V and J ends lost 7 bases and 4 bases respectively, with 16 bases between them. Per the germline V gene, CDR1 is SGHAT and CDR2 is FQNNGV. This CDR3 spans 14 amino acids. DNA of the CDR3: TGTGCCAGCACCCCTAATACGCTGGTCTATGGCTACACCTTC. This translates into CASTPNTLVYGYTF.

The CDR3, as DNA: TGTGCCTTAAAACCGAATAGCAACACCGGGGAGCTGTTTTTT. It codes for CALKPNSNTGELFF. This rearrangement joins TRBV30 to TRBJ2-2, with unresolved D. The CDR3 covers 14 residues. Trimming removed 7 bases from V and 2 bases from J, with 14 bases in between. Germline CDR1 reads GTSNPN; CDR2 reads SVGIG (reference sequence).

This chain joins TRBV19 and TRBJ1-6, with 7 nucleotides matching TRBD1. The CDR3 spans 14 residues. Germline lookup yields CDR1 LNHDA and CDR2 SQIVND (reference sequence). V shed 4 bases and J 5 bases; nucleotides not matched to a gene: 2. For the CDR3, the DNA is TGTGCCAGTAGTAGGGGACAGAATAATTCACCCCTCCACTTT. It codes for CASSRGQNNSPLHF.

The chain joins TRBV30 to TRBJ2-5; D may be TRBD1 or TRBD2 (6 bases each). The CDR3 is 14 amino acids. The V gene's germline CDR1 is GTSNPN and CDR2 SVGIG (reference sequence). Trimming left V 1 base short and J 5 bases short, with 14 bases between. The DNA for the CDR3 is TGTGCCTGGAGTGGGACAGCGGGCGGGGAGACCCAGTACTTC. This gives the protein CAWSGTAGGETQYF.

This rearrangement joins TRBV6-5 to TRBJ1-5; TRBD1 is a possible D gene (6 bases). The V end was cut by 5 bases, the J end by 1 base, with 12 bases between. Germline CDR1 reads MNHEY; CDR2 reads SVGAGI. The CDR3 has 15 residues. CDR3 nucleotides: TGTGCCAGCAGTGGGGGACAAAGCAGCAATCAGCCCCAGCATTTT. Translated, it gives CASSGGQSSNQPQHF.

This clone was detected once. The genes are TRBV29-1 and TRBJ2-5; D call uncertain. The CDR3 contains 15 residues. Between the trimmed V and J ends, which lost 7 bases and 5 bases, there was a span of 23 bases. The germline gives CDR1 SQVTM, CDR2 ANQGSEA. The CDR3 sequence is CSALLDFWGSETQYF. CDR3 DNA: TGCAGCGCTCTACTGGATTTTTGGGGTTCTGAGACCCAGTACTTC.

The CDR3 here is CASSLDSTGIYGYTF. The CDR3 region has the DNA TGTGCCAGCAGCTTAGATTCGACAGGGATCTATGGCTACACCTTC. The chain has TRBV11-2 and TRBJ1-2; 7 bases match TRBD1. This CDR3 is 15 amino acids long. Germline V gene data show CDR1 as SGHAT and CDR2 as FQNNGV. The V gene end was trimmed by 0 bases and the J gene end by 4 bases; junction bases not matched to a gene: 5.

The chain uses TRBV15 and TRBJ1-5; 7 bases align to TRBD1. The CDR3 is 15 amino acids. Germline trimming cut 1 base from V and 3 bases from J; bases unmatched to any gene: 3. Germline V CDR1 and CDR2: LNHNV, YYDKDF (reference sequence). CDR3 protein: CATSRGGTDNQPQHF. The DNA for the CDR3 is TGTGCCACCAGCAGAGGCGGGACAGACAATCAGCCCCAGCATTTT.